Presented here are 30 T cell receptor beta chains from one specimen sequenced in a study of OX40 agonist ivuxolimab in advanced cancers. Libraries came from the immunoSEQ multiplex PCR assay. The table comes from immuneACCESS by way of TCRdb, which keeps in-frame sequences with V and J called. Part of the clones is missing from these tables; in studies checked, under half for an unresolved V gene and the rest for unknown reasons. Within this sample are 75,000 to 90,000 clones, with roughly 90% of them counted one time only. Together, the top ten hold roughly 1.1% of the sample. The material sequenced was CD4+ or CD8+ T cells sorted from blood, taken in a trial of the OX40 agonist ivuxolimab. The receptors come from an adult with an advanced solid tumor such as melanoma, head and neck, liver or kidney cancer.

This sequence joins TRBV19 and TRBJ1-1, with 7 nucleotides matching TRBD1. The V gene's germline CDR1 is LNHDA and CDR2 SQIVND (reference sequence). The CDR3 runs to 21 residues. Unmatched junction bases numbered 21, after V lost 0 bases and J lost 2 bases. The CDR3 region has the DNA TGTGCCAGTAGTATAGATTACAGCGTAGCCCAGACAGGGCTTTTCAACACTGAAGCTTTCTTT. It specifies CASSIDYSVAQTGLFNTEAFF. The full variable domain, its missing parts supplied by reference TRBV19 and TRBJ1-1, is DGGITQSPKYLFRKEGQNVTLSCEQNLNHDAMYWYRQDPGQGLRLIYYSQIVNDFQKGDIAEGYSVSREKKESFPLTVTSAQKNPTAFYLCASSIDYSVAQTGLFNTEAFFGQGTRLTVV.

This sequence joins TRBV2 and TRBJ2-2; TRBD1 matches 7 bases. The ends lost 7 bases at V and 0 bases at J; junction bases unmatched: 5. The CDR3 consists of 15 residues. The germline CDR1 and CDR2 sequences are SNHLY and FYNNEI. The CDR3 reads CASTGQNTNTGELFF. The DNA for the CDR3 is TGTGCCAGCACGGGACAGAACACGAACACCGGGGAGCTGTTTTTT.

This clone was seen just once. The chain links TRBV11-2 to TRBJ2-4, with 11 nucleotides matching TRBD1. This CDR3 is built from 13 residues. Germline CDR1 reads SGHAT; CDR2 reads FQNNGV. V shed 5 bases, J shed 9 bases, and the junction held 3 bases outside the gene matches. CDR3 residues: CASSLGQGGIQYF. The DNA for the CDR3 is TGTGCCAGCAGCCTGGGACAGGGGGGCATTCAGTACTTC. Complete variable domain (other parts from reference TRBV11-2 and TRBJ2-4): EAGVAQSPRYKIIEKRQSVAFWCNPISGHATLYWYQQILGQGPKLLIQFQNNGVVDDSQLPKDRFSAERLKGVDSTLKIQPAKLEDSAVYLCASSLGQGGIQYFGAGTRLSVL.

In DNA form, the CDR3 reads TGTGCCAGCAGCGTAGGGGAGTTACACGAGCAGTACTTC. Its translation is CASSVGELHEQYF. V is TRBV9 and J is TRBJ2-5, with D possibly matching TRBD2 (5 bases). The J call may be in error: the DNA end matches TRBJ2-7 better. Germline lookup yields CDR1 SGDLS and CDR2 YYNGEE. The CDR3 has 13 residues.

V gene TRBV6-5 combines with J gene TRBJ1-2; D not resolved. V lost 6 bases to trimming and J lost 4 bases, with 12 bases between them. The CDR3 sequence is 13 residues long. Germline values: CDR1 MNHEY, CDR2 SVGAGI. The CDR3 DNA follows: TGTGCCAGCAGCCCCCTTTCCGGCTATGGCTACACCTTC. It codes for CASSPLSGYGYTF.

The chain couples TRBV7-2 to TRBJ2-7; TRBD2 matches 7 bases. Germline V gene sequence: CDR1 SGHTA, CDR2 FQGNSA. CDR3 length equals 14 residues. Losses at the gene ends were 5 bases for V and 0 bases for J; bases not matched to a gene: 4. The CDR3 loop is CASSMGLTSYEQYF. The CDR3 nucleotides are TGTGCCAGCAGCATGGGACTAACCTCCTACGAGCAGTACTTC.

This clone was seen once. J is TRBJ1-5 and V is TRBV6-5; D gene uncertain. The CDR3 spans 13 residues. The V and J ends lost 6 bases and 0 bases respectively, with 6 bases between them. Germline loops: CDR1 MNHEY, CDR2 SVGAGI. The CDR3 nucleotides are TGTGCCAGCAGACGAACTAGCAATCAGCCCCAGCATTTT. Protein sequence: CASRRTSNQPQHF.

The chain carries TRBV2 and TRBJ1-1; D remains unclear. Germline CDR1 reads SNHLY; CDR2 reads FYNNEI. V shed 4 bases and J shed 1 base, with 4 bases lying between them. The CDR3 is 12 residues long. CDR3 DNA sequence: TGTGCCAGCAGTGTTCGGAACACTGAAGCTTTCTTT. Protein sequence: CASSVRNTEAFF.

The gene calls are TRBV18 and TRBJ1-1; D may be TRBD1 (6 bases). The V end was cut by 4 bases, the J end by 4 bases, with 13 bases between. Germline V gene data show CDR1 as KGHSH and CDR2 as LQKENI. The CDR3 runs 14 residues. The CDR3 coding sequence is TGTGCCAGCTCACGACTGGAAGGGGGCACTGAAGCTTTCTTT. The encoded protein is CASSRLEGGTEAFF.

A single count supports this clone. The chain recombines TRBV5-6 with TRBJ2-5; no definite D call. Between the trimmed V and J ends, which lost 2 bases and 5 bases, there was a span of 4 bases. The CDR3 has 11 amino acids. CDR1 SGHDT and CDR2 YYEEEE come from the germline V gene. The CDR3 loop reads CASSFRETQYF. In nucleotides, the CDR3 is TGTGCCAGCAGCTTTAGGGAGACCCAGTACTTC.

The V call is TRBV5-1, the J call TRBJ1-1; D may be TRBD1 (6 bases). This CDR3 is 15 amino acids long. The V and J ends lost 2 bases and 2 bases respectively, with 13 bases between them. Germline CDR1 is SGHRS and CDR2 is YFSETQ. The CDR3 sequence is CASSFRGGGNTEAFF. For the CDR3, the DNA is TGCGCCAGCAGCTTTAGGGGGGGCGGAAACACTGAAGCTTTCTTT.

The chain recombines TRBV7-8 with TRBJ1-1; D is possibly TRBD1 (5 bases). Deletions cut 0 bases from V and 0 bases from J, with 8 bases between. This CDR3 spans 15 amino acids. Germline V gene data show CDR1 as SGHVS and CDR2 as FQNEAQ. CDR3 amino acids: CASSLAPGVNTEAFF. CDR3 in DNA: TGTGCCAGCAGCTTAGCCCCGGGGGTGAACACTGAAGCTTTCTTT.

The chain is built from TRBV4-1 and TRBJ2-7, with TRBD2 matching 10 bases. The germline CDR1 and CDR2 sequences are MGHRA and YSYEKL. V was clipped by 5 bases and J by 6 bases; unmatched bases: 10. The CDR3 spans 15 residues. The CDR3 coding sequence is TGCGCCAGCAGCAAACAAGAAGTAGCGGGAGGCGAGCAGTACTTC. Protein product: CASSKQEVAGGEQYF.

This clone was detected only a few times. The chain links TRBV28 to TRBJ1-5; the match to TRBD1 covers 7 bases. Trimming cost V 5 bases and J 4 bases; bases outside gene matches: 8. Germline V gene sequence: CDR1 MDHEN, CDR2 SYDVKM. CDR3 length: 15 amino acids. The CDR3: CASSRLDRDNQPQHF. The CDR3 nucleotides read TGTGCCAGCAGTAGACTTGACAGGGATAATCAGCCCCAGCATTTT. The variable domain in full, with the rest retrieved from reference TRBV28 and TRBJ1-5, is DVKVTQSSRYLVKRTGEKVFLECVQDMDHENMFWYRQDPGLGLRLIYFSYDVKMKEKGDIPEGYSVSREKKERFSLILESASTNQTSMYLCASSRLDRDNQPQHFGDGTRLSIL.

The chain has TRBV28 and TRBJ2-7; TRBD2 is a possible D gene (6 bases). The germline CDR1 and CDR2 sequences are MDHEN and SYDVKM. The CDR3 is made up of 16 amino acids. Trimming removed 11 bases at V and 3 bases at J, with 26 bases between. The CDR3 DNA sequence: TGTGCCTCCCAAGCCCGGAGGGACCAAAATTACTACGAGCAGTACTTC. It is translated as CASQARRDQNYYEQYF.

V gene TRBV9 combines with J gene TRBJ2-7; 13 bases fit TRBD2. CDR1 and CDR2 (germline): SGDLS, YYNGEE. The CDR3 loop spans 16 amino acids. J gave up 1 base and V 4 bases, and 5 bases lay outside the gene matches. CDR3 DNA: TGTGCCAGCAGCCCTCGACTAGCGGGAGGTTCCTACGAGCAGTACTTC. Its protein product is CASSPRLAGGSYEQYF.

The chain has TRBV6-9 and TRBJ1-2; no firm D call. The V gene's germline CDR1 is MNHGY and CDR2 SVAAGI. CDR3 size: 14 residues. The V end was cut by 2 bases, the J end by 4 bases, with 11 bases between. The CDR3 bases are TGTGCCAGCAGTTATGGTTCTCGGAGCTATGGCTACACCTTC. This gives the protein CASSYGSRSYGYTF.

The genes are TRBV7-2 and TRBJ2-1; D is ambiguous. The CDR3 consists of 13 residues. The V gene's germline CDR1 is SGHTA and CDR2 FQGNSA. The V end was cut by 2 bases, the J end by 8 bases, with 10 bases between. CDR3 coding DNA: TGTGCCAGCAGCTTACACCCTTCGTATGAGCAGTTCTTC. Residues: CASSLHPSYEQFF.

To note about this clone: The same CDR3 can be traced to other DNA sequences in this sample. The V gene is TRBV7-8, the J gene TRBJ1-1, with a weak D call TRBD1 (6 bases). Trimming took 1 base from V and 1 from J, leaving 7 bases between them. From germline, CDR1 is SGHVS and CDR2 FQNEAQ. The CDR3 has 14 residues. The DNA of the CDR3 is TGTGCCAGCAGCTTAGGGACAGCGAACACTGAAGCTTTCTTT. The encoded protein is CASSLGTANTEAFF.

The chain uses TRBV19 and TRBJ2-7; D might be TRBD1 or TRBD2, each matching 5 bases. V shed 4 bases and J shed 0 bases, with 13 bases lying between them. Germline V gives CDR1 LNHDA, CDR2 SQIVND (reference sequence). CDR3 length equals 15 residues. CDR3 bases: TGTGCCAGTAGTACGGGAACCGGGGCCTCCTACGAGCAGTACTTC. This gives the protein CASSTGTGASYEQYF.

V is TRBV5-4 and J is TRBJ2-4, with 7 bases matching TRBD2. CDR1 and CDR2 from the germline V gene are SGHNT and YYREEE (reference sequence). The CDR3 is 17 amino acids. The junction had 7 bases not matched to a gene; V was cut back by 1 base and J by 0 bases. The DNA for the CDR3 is TGTGCCAGCAGCTTGTCGGGGGGAGGACTAGCCAAAAACATTCAGTACTTC. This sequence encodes CASSLSGGGLAKNIQYF.

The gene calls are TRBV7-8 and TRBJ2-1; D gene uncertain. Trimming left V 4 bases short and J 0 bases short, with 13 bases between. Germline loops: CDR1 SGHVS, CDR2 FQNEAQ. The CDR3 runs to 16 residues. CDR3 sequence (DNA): TGTGCCAGCAGCTCATACCGGTTTAGCTCCTACAATGAGCAGTTCTTC. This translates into CASSSYRFSSYNEQFF.

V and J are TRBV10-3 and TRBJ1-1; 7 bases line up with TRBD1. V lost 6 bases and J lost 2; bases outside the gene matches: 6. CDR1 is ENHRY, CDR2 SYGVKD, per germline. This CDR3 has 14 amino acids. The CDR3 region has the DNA TGTGCCATCAGGGCGGGGACAGATAACACTGAAGCTTTCTTT. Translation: CAIRAGTDNTEAFF.

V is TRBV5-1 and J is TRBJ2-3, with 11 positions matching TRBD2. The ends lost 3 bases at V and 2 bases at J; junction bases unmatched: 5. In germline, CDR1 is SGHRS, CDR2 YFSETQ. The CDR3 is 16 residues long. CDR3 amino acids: CASSSMTSGNTDTQYF. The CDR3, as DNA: TGCGCCAGCAGCTCAATGACTAGCGGGAACACAGATACGCAGTATTTT.

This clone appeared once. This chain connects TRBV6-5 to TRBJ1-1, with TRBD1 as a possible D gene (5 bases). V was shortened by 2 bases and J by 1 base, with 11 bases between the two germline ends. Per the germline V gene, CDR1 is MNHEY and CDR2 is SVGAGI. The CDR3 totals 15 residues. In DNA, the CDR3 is TGTGCCAGCAGTTACAGGGGATGGGGGAACACTGAAGCTTTCTTT. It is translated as CASSYRGWGNTEAFF.

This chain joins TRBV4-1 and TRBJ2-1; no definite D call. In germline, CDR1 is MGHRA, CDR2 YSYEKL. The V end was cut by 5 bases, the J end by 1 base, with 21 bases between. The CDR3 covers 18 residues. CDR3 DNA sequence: TGCGCCAGCAGCATCCTTTATCCCGTACTTCTATCCTACAATGAGCAGTTCTTC. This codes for CASSILYPVLLSYNEQFF.

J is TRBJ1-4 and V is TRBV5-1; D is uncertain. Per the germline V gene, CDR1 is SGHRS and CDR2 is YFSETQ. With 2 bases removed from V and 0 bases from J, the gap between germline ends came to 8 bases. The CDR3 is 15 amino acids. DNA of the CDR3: TGCGCCAGCAGCTTATTAGGCTCAACTAATGAAAAACTGTTTTTT. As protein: CASSLLGSTNEKLFF.

In DNA form, the CDR3 reads TGTGCCAGCAGAAAACCGGGACTAGCGGGATCCGAGCAGTACTTC. As protein: CASRKPGLAGSEQYF. This chain uses TRBV6-5 with TRBJ2-7; 13 bases are a match to TRBD2. The germline V gene encodes CDR1 MNHEY and CDR2 SVGAGI. V was pared by 6 bases and J by 6 bases, with 8 bases of the junction left unmatched. This CDR3 has 15 amino acids.

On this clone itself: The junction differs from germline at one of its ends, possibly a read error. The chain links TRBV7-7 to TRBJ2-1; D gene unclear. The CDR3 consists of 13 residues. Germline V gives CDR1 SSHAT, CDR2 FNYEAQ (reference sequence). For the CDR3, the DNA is TGTGCTAGCAGCGCCGGGCCGAACAATGAGCAGTTCTTC. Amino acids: CASSAGPNNEQFF.

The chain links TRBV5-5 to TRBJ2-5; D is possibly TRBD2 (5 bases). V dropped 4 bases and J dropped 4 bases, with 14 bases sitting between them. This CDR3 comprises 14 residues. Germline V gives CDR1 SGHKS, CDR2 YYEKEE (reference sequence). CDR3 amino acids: CASSPPGSPETQYF. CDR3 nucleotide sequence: TGTGCCAGCAGCCCACCGGGGTCCCCAGAGACCCAGTACTTC.